The clone carrying this TCR beta chain ranks as medium-sized. The sample comes from a study of spatial heterogeneity in lung cancer. About the research overall: There were consistently more beta-chain sequences detected than alpha-chain sequences. For the average unique TCR and UMI combination, more than 8.5 occurrences appeared in raw reads.

Stated time point: sample taken at primary tumor resection. Whole RNA came from tumor, nontumor lung or frozen PBMC and was sequenced without being sorted. Donors were some 72 untreated early-stage non-small cell lung cancer patients. Per the germline V gene, CDR1 is SNHLY and CDR2 is FYNNEI. This CDR3 has 14 residues. The V end was cut by 6 bases, the J end by 1 base, with 12 bases between. All TCR cDNA molecules were individually tagged with a unique molecular identifier. TCRdb recomputed calls from the 5' RACE reads with MiXCR, one row per CDR3 protein. The sample carries tens of thousands of distinct CDR3 sequences, roughly 12% recorded once.

This chain connects TRBV2 to TRBJ1-1, with D unresolved. The sequencing used PBMCs, collected at surgery. The receptor was isolated from a male donor with early-stage non-small cell lung cancer. The CDR3 bases are TGTGCCAGCAGGCCCGATAGGAGGAACACTGAAGCTTTCTTT. Its protein product is CASRPDRRNTEAFF.